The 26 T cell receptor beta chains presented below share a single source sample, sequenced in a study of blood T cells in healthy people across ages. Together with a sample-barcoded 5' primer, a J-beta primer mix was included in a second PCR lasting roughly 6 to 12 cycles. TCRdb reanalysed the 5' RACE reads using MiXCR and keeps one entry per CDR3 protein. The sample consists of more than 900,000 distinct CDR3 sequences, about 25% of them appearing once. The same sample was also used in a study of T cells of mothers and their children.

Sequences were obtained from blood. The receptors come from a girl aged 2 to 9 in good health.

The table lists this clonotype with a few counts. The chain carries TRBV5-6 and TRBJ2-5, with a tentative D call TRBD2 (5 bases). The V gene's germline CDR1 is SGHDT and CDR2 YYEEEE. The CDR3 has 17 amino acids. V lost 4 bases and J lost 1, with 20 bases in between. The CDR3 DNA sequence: TGTGCCAGCAGCGCTTCCCGTGGGGAACTAGTCCAAGAGACCCAGTACTTC. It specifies CASSASRGELVQETQYF.

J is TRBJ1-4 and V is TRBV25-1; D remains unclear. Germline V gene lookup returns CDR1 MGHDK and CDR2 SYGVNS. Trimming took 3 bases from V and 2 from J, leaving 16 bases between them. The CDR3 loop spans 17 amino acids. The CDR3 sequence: CASSEMDRVFTNEKLFF. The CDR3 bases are TGTGCCAGCAGTGAGATGGATCGAGTGTTCACTAATGAAAAACTGTTTTTT.

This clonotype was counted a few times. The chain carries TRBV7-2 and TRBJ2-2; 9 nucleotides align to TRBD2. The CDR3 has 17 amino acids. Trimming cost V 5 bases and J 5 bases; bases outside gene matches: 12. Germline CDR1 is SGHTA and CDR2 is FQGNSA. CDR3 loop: CASSPSPGLARTGELFF. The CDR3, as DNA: TGTGCCAGCAGCCCCTCCCCGGGACTAGCACGGACCGGGGAGCTGTTTTTT.

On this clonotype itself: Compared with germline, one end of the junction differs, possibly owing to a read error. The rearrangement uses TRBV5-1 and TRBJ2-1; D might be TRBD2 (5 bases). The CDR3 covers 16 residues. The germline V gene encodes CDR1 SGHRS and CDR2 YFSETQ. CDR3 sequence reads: CASSPDPRDGKETQCF. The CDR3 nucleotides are TGCGCCAGCAGCCCCGATCCCCGCGACGGGAAAGAGACCCAGTGCTTC. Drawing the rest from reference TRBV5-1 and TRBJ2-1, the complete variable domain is KAGVTQTPRYLIKTRGQQVTLSCSPISGHRSVSWYQQTPGQGLQFLFEYFSETQRNKGNFPGRFSGRQFSNSRSEMNVSTLELGDSALYLCASSPDPRDGKETQCFGPGTRLTVL.

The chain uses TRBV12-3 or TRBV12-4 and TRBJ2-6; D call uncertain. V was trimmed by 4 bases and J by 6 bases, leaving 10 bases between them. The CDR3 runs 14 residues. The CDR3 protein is CASSSAWEANVLTF. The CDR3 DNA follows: TGTGCCAGCAGTTCCGCCTGGGAGGCCAACGTCCTGACTTTC.

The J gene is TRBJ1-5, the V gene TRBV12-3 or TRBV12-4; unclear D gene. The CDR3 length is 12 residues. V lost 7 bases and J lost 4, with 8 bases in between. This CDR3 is CASTLLNQPQHF. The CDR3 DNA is TGTGCCAGCACCTTGTTGAATCAGCCCCAGCATTTT.

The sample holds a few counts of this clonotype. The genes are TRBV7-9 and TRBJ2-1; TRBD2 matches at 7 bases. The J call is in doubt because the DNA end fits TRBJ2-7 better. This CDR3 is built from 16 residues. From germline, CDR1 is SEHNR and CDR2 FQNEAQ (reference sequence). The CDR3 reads CASSRVMAGESYEQYF. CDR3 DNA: TGTGCCAGCAGTAGGGTAATGGCGGGAGAGTCCTACGAGCAGTACTTC.

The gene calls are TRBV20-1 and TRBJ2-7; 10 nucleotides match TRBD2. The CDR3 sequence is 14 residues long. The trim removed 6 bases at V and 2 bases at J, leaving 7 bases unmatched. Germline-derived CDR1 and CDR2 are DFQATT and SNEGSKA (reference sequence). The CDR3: CSAVLAGGPYEQYF. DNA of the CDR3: TGCAGTGCCGTCTTAGCGGGAGGCCCCTACGAGCAGTACTTC.

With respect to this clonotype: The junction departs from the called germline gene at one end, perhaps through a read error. CDR3 sequence reads: CVISPGLRYEQYF. The CDR3 DNA is TGTGTCATCAGCCCCGGACTTCGTTACGAGCAGTACTTC. The chain is built from TRBV10-3 and TRBJ2-7; D perhaps matches TRBD2 (5 bases). This CDR3 has 13 amino acids. Per germline, CDR1 ENHRY and CDR2 SYGVKD.

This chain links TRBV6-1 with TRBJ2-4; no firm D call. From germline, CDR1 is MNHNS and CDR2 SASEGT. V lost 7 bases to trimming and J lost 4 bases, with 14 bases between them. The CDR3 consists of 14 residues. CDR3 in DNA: TGTGCCAGCATCGGATCAGCCCGTAAAAACATTCAGTACTTC. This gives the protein CASIGSARKNIQYF.

The chain's CDR3 is CASSPLGGTAGANVLTF. CDR3 DNA: TGTGCCAGCAGCCCCCTGGGGGGAACCGCTGGGGCCAACGTCCTGACTTTC. The J gene is TRBJ2-6, the V gene TRBV6-1; TRBD2 might be the D (6 bases). The V gene's germline CDR1 is MNHNS and CDR2 SASEGT. Trimming shortened V by 6 bases and J by 2 bases, and 17 bases separated the two germline ends. The CDR3 totals 17 residues.

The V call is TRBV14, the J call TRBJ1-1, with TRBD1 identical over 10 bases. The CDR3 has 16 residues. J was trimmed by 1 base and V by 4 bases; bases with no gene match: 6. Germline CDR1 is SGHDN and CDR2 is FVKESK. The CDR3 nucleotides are TGTGCCAGCAGCCCTAGACAGGGGGCGGGGAACACTGAAGCTTTCTTT. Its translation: CASSPRQGAGNTEAFF.

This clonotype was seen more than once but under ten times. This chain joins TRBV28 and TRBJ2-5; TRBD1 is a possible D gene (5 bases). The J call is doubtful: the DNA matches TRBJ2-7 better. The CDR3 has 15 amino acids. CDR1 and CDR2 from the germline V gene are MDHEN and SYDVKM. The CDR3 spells CASSPDGLGAYEQYF. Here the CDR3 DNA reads TGTGCCAGCAGCCCCGATGGATTAGGGGCCTACGAGCAGTACTTC.

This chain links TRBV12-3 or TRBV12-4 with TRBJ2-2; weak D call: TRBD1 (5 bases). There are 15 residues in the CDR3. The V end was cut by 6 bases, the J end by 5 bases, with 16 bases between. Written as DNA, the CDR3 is TGTGCCAGCAGCTTGGCGCAGGGTTTGACCGGGGAGCTGTTTTTT. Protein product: CASSLAQGLTGELFF.

CDR3: CASSSPGDDRANEKLFF. DNA of the CDR3: TGTGCCAGCAGCTCCCCCGGGGACGACAGGGCTAATGAAAAACTGTTTTTT. The V and J genes are TRBV7-9 and TRBJ1-4; 7 bases map to TRBD1. Per the germline V gene, CDR1 is SEHNR and CDR2 is FQNEAQ (reference sequence). V was pared by 4 bases and J by 3 bases, with 11 bases of the junction left unmatched. The CDR3 contains 17 residues.

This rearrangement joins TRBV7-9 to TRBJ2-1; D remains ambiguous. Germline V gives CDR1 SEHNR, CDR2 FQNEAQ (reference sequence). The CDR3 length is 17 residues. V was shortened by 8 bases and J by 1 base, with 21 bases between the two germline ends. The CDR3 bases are TGTGCCAGCCTAATTAGTGTTGGTGGCCGGTCCTACAATGAGCAGTTCTTC. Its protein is CASLISVGGRSYNEQFF.

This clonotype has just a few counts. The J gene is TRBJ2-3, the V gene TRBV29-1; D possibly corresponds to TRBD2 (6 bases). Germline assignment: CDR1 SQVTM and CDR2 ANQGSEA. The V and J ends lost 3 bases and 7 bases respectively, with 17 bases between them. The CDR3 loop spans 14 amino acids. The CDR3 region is CSVEVWAGGNTQYF. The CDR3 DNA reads TGCAGCGTTGAGGTGTGGGCAGGCGGGAATACGCAGTATTTT.

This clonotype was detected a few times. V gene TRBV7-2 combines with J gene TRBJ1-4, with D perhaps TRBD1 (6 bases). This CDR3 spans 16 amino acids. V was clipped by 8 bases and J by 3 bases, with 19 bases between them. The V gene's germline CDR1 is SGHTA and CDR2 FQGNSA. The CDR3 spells CASSLRSGVPNEKLFF. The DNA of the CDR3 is TGTGCCAGCTCCCTCAGGTCAGGGGTCCCTAATGAAAAACTGTTTTTT.

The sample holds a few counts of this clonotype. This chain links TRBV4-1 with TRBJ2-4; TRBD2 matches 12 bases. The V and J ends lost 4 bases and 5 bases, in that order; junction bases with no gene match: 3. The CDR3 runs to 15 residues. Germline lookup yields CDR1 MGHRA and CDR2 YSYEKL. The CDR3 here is CASSRLAGVENIQYF. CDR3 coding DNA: TGCGCCAGCAGCCGACTAGCGGGAGTCGAAAACATTCAGTACTTC.

CDR3: CASSHRDVAFF. The CDR3 coding sequence is TGTGCCAGCAGTCACCGGGACGTAGCTTTCTTT. The V call is TRBV6-2 or TRBV6-3, the J call TRBJ1-1, with a weak D call TRBD1 (5 bases). This CDR3 has 11 residues. Germline lookup yields CDR1 MNHEY and CDR2 SVGEGT. V was pared by 5 bases and J by 10 bases, with 11 bases between.

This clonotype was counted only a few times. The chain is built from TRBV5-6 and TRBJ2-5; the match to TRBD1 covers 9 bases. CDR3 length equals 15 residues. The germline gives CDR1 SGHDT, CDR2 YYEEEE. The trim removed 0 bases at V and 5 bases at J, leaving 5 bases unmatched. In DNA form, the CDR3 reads TGTGCCAGCAGCTTGGACTGGACAGGGGACGAGACCCAGTACTTC. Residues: CASSLDWTGDETQYF.

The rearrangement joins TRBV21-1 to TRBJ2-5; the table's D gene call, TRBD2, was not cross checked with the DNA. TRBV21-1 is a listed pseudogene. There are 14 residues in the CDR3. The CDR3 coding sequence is TGTGCCAGTCCCCCTAGCGGAGGTGCGGAGACCCAGTACTTC. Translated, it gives CASPPSGGAETQYF.

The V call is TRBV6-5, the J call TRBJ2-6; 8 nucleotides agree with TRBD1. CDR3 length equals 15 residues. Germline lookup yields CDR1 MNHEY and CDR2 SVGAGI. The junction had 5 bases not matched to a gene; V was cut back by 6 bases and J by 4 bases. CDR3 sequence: CASRRTGSGANVLTF. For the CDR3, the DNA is TGTGCCAGCAGACGGACAGGGTCGGGGGCCAACGTCCTGACTTTC.

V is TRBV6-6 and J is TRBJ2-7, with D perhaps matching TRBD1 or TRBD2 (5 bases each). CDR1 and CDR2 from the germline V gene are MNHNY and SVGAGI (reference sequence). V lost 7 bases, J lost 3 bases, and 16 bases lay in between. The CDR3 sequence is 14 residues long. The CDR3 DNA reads TGTGCCAGCATAAAGTGGGACGGGGACTACGAGCAGTACTTC. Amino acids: CASIKWDGDYEQYF.

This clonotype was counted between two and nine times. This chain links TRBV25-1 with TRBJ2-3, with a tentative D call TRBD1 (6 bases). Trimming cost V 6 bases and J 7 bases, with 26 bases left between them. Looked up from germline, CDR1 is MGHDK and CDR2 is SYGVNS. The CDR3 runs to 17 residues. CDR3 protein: CASRSPSGQYPQYTQYF. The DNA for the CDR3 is TGTGCCAGCAGGAGCCCCTCCGGACAGTACCCCCAGTATACGCAGTATTTT.

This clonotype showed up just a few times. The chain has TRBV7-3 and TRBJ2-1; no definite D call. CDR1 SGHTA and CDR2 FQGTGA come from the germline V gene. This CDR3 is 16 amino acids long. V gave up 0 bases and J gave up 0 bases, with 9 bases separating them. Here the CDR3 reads CASSLTVGSSYNEQFF. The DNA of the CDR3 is TGTGCCAGCAGCTTAACAGTGGGCAGCTCCTACAATGAGCAGTTCTTC.